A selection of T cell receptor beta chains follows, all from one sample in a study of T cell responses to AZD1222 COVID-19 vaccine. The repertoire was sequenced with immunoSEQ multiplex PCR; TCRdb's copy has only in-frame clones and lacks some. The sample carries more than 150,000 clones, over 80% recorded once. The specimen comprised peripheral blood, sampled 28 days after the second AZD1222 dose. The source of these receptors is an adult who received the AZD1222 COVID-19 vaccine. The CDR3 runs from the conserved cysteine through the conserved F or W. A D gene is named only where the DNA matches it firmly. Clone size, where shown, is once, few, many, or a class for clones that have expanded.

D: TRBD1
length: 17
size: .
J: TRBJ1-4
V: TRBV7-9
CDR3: CASSLVGQASLKEKLFF

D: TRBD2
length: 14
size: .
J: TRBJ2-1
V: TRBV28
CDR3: CASSLSGTSEEQFF

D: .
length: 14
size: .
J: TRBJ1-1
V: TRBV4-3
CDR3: CASSQEGADTEAFF

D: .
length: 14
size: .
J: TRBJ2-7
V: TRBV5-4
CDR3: CASSSRLGENEQYF

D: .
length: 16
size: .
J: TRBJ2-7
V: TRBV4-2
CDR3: CASSQGGVAVSYEQYF

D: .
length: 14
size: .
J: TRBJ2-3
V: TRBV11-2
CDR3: CASSLLSGTDTQYF

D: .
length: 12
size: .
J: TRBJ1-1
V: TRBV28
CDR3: CASSLGNTEAFF

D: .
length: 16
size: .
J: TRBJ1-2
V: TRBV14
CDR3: CASSPRVKNGYYGYTF

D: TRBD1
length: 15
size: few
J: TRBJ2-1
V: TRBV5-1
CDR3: CASSQEGQLYNEQFF

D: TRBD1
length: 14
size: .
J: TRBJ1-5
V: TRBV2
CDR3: CASSGQGQNQPQHF

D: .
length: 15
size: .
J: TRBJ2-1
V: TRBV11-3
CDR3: CASSSSRDANNEQFF

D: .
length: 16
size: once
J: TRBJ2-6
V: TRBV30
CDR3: CAWSTLGSSGANVLTF

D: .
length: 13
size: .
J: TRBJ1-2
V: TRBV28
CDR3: CASSLRQNYGYTF

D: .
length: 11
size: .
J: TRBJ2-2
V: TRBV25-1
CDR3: CASRMAGELFF

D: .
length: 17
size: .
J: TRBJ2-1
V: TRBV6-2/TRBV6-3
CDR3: CASSYTGGDNSYNEQFF

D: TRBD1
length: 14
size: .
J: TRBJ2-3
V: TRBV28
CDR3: CASSLQGALDTQYF

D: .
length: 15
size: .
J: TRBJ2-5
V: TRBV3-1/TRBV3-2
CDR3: CASSQVGWYQETQYF

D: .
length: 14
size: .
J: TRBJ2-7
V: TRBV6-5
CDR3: CAIPKGWSSYEQYF

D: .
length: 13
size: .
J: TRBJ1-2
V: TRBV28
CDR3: CASSSRTDQGYTF

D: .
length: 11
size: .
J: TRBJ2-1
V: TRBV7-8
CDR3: CASSPLTEQFF

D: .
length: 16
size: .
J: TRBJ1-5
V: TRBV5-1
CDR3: CASSLASRKLNQPQHF

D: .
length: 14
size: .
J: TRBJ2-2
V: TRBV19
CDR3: CASSGQPNTGELFF

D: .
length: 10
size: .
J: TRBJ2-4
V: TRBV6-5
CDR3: CASSTNIQYF

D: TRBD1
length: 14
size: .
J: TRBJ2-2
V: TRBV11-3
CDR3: CASSENRGTGELFF

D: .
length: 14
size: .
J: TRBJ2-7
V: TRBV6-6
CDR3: CASSLASGQSGQYF

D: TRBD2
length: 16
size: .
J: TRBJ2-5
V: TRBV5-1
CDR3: CASSIGLAGGQETQYF

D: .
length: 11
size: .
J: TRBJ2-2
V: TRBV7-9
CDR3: CASSLLGELFF